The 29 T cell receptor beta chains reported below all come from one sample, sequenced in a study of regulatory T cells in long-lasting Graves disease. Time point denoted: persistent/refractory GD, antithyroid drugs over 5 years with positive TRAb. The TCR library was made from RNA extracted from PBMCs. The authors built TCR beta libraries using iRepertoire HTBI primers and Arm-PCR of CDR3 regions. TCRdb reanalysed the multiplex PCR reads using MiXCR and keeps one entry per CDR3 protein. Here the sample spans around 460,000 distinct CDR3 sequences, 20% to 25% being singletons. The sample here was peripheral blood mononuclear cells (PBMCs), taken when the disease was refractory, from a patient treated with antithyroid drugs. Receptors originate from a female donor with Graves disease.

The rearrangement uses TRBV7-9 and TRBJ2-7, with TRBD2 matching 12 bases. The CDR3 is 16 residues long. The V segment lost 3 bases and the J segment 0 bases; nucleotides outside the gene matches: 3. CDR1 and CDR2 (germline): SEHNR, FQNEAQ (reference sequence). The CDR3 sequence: CASSFGTSGFSYEQYF. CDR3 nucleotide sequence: TGTGCCAGCAGCTTCGGGACTAGCGGGTTCTCCTACGAGCAGTACTTC.

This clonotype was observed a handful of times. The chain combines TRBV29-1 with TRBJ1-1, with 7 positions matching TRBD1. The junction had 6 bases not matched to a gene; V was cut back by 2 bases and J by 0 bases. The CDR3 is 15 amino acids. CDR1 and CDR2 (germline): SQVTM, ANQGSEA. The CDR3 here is CSVEWDSGMNTEAFF. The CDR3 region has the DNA TGCAGCGTTGAATGGGACAGTGGGATGAACACTGAAGCTTTCTTT.

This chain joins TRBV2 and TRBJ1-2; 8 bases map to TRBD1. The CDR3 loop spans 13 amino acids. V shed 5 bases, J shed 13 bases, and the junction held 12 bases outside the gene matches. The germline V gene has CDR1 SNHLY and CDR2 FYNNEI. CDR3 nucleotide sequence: TGTGCCAGCAGTCCATCAGGACAGGGCGGGGTCACCTTC. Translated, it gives CASSPSGQGGVTF.

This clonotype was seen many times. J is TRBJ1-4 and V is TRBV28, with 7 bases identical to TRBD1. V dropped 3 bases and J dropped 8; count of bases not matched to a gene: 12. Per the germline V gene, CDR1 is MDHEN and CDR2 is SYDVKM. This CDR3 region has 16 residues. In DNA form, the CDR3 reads TGTGCCAGCAGTTTTAACTATAGGGGGCACCGGGAAAAACTGTTTTTT. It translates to CASSFNYRGHREKLFF. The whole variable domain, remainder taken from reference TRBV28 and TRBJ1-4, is DVKVTQSSRYLVKRTGEKVFLECVQDMDHENMFWYRQDPGLGLRLIYFSYDVKMKEKGDIPEGYSVSREKKERFSLILESASTNQTSMYLCASSFNYRGHREKLFFGSGTQLSVL.

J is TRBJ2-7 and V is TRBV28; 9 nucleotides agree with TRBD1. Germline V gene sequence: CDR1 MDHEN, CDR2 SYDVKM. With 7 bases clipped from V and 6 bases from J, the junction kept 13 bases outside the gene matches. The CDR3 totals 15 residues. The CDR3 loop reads CASIGIGTGLPEQYF. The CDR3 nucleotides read TGTGCCAGCATTGGAATTGGGACAGGGTTACCCGAGCAGTACTTC.

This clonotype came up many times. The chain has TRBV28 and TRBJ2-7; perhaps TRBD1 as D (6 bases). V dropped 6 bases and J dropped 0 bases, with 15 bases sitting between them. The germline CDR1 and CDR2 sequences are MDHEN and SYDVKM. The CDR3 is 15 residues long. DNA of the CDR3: TGTGCCAGCAGCCGCCATTCGGACAGCTCCTACGAGCAGTACTTC. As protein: CASSRHSDSSYEQYF.

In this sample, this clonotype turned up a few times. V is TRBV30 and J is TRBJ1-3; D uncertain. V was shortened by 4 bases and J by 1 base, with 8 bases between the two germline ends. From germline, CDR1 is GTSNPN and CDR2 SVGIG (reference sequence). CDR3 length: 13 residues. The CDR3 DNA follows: TGTGCCTGGACCGCGTTATCTGGAAACACCATATATTTT. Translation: CAWTALSGNTIYF.

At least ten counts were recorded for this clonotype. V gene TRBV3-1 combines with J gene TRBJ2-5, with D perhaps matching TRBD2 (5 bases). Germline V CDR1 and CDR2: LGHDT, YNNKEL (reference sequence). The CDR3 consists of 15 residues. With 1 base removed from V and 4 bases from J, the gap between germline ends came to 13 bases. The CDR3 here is CASSQVPGFGETQYF. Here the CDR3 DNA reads TGTGCCAGCAGCCAAGTGCCGGGGTTTGGAGAGACCCAGTACTTC.

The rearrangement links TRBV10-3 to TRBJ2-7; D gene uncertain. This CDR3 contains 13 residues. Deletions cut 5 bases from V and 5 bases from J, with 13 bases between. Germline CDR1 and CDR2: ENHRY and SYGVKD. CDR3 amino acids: CAISPSGYDEQYF. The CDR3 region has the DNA TGTGCCATCAGTCCGTCGGGTTACGACGAGCAGTACTTC.

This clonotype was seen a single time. The CDR3 protein is CASSAMYIQETQYF. CDR3 nucleotides: TGTGCCAGCTCGGCGATGTATATCCAAGAGACCCAGTACTTC. V is TRBV18 and J is TRBJ2-5, with D uncertain. CDR1 and CDR2 (germline): KGHSH, LQKENI. The CDR3 is 14 residues long. With 6 bases removed from V and 1 base from J, the gap between germline ends came to 12 bases.

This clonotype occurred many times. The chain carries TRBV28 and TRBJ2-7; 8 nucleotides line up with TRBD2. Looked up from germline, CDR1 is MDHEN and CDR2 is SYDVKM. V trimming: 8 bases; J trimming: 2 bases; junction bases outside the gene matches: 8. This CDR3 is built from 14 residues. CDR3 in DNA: TGTGCCAGCTTACCCAGCGGGGGAGCCTACGAGCAGTACTTC. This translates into CASLPSGGAYEQYF.

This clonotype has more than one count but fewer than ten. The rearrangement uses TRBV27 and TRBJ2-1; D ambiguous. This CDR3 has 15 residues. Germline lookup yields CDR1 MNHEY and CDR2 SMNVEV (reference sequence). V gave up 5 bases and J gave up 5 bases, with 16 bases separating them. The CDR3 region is CASSNDWLLHNEQFF. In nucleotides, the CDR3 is TGTGCCAGCAGTAACGACTGGCTACTCCACAATGAGCAGTTCTTC.

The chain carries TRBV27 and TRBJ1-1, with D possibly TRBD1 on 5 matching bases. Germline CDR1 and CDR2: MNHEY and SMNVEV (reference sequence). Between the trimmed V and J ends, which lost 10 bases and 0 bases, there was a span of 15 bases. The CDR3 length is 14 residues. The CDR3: CATKVGAMNTEAFF. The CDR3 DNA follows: TGTGCCACAAAGGTTGGGGCCATGAACACTGAAGCTTTCTTT.

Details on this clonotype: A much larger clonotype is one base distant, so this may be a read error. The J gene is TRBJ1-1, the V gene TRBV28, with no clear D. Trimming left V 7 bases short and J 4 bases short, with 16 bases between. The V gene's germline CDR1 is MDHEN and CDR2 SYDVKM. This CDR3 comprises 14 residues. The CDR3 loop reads CASTTSLGSTEAFF. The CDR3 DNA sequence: TGTGCCAGCACCACCTCCCTGGGAAGCACTGAAGCTTTCTTT.

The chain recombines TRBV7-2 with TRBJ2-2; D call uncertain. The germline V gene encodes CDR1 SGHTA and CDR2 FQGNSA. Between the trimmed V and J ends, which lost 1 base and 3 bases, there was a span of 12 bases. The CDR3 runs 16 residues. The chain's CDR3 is CASSLEGIRYTGELFF. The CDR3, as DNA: TGTGCCAGCAGCTTAGAAGGCATCAGATACACCGGGGAGCTGTTTTTT.

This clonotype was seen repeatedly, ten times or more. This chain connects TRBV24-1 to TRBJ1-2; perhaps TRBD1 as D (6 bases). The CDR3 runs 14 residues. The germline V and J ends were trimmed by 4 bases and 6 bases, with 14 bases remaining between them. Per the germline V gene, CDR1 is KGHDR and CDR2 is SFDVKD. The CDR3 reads CATSETDRLDGYTF. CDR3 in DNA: TGTGCCACCAGTGAGACCGACAGGCTCGATGGCTACACCTTC.

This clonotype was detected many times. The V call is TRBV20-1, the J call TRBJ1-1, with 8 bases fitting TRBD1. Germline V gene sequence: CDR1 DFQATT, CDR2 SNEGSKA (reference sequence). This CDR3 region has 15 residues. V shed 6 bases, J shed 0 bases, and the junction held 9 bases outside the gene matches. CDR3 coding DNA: TGCAGTGCGCAAGAGCACAGGGGGATGAACACTGAAGCTTTCTTT. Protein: CSAQEHRGMNTEAFF.

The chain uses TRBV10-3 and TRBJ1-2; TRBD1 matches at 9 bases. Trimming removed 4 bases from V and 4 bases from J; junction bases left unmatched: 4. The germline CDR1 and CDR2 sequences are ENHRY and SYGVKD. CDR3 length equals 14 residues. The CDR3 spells CAISGDRASYGYTF. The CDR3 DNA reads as TGTGCCATCAGTGGGGACAGGGCGTCCTATGGCTACACCTTC.

CDR3 sequence: CASSYVQGLRGNTEAFF. Here the CDR3 DNA reads TGTGCCAGCAGTTACGTACAGGGACTGCGGGGGAACACTGAAGCTTTCTTT. The chain carries TRBV6-9 and TRBJ1-1; tentative D call: TRBD1 (6 bases). Germline V lookup: CDR1 MNHGY, CDR2 SVAAGI. The CDR3 spans 17 residues. Deletions cut 3 bases from V and 1 base from J, with 18 bases between.

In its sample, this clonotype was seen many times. The chain's CDR3 is CASSQLRGTNTGELFF. The CDR3 nucleotides read TGTGCCAGCAGTCAACTCAGGGGGACGAACACCGGGGAGCTGTTTTTT. The chain couples TRBV28 to TRBJ2-2; 7 bases are a match to TRBD1. Germline V gene lookup returns CDR1 MDHEN and CDR2 SYDVKM. Trimming took 5 bases from V and 0 from J; bases not matched to a gene: 6. CDR3 length equals 16 residues.

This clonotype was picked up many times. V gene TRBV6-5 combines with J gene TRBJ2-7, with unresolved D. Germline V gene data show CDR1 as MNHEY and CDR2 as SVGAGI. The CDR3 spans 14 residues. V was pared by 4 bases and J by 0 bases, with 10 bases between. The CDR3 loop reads CASSLQSDSYEQYF. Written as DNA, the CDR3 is TGTGCCAGCAGTTTACAGTCAGACTCCTACGAGCAGTACTTC.

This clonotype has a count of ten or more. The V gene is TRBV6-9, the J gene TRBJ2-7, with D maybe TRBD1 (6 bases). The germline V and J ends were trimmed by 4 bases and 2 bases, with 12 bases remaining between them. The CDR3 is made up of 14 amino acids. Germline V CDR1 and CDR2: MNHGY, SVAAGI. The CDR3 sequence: CASSSTEGAYEQYF. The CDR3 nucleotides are TGTGCCAGCAGTTCCACTGAGGGGGCCTACGAGCAGTACTTC.

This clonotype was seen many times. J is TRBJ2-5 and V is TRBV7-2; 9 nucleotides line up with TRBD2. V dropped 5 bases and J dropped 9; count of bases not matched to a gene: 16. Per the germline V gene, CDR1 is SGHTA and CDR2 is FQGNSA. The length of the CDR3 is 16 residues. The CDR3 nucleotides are TGTGCCAGCAGCCCGTTTGCGGGAGGGCCCGCCATGGCCCAGTACTTC. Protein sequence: CASSPFAGGPAMAQYF.

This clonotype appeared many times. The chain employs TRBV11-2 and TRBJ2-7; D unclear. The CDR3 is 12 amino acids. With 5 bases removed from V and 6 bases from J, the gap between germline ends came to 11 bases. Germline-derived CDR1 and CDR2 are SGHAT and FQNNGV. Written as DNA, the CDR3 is TGTGCCAGCAGCCGTAAAGGATCCGAGCAGTACTTC. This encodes CASSRKGSEQYF. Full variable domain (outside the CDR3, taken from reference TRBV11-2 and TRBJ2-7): EAGVAQSPRYKIIEKRQSVAFWCNPISGHATLYWYQQILGQGPKLLIQFQNNGVVDDSQLPKDRFSAERLKGVDSTLKIQPAKLEDSAVYLCASSRKGSEQYFGPGTRLTVT.

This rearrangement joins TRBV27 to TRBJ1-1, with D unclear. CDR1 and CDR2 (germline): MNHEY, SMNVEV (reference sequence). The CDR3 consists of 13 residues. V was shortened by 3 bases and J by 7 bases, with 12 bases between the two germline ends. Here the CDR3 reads CASSFRDGGEAFF. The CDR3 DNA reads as TGTGCCAGCAGTTTCCGCGATGGAGGTGAAGCTTTCTTT.

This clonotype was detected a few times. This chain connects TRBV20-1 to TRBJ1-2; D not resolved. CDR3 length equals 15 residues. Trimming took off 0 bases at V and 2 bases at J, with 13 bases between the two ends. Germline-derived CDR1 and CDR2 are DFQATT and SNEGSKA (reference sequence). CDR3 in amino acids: CSARDPRRPNYGYTF. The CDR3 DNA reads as TGCAGTGCTAGAGATCCAAGACGGCCAAACTATGGCTACACCTTC.

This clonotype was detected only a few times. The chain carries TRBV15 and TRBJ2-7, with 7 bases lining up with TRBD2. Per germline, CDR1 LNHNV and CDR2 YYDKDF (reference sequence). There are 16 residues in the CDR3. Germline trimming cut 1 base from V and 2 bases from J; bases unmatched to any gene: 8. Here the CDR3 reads CATSRGWRESTYEQYF. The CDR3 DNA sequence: TGTGCCACCAGCAGAGGCTGGCGGGAGAGCACCTACGAGCAGTACTTC.

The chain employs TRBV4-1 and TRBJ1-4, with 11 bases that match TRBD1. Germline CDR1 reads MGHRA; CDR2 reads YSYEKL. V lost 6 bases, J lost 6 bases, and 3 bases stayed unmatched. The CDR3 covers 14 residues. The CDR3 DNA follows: TGCGCCAGCAGACAGGGACAGGGGGATGAAAAACTGTTTTTT. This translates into CASRQGQGDEKLFF.

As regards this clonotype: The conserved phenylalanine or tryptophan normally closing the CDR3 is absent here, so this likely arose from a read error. CDR3 residues: CASSQDRSFGETQYL. The CDR3 DNA sequence: TGCGCCAGCAGCCAAGATCGGTCCTTCGGGGAGACCCAGTACCTC. J is TRBJ2-5 and V is TRBV4-1; D remains ambiguous. Per the germline V gene, CDR1 is MGHRA and CDR2 is YSYEKL. The CDR3 loop spans 15 amino acids. V lost 0 bases and J lost 5, with 13 bases in between.